This is a list of T cell receptor beta chains from one sample in a study of tumor-infiltrating lymphocytes in primary liver carcinoma. TCRdb fed the multiplex PCR reads into MiXCR, producing one record per CDR3 protein. Of 44,000 or so distinct CDR3 sequences listed, about two thirds are singletons. The sample taken for sequencing was liver tumor tissue from sampling region 5. The receptors shown here come from a man between 40 and 49 years old with primary liver carcinoma and hepatitis B virus infection. Each CDR3 is given with its conserved first and last residue. D genes are given only for firm matches. Only part of the rows carry a size: once, few, many, or a class if the clone is expanded.

j_gene: TRBJ2-1; abundance: .; v_gene: TRBV12-3/TRBV12-4; d_gene: .; CDR3nt: TGTGCCAGCAGCCCCTTCGGACTAACGGGGGACAATGAGCAGTTCTTC; CDR3aa: CASSPFGLTGDNEQFF
j_gene: TRBJ1-5; abundance: .; v_gene: TRBV28; d_gene: .; CDR3nt: TGTGCCAGCAGTCTTAAGCCCCGGGGGAATCAGCCCCAGCATTTT; CDR3aa: CASSLKPRGNQPQHF
j_gene: TRBJ2-3; abundance: many; v_gene: TRBV29-1; d_gene: .; CDR3nt: TGCAGCGTGCTCCCTAGCACAGATACGCAGTATTTT; CDR3aa: CSVLPSTDTQYF
j_gene: TRBJ1-1; abundance: many; v_gene: TRBV28; d_gene: .; CDR3nt: TGTGCCAGCAGTTTAATTAGGGGGAAGGCTTTCTTT; CDR3aa: CASSLIRGKAFF
j_gene: TRBJ1-1; abundance: many; v_gene: TRBV6-5; d_gene: TRBD1; CDR3nt: TGTGCCAGCAGTTCGTACAGGGGTCTGAACACTGAAGCTTTCTTT; CDR3aa: CASSSYRGLNTEAFF
j_gene: TRBJ2-7; abundance: many; v_gene: TRBV5-1; d_gene: .; CDR3nt: TGCGCCAGCAGCTTCCTTGAGGGCGGCTTAGGGTACGAGCAGTACTTC; CDR3aa: CASSFLEGGLGYEQYF
j_gene: TRBJ2-5; abundance: .; v_gene: TRBV10-2; d_gene: TRBD2; CDR3nt: TGCGCCAGCAGTGAGTCGGCGGGAGAGGGTGAGACCCAGTACTTC; CDR3aa: CASSESAGEGETQYF
j_gene: TRBJ2-1; abundance: many; v_gene: TRBV10-2; d_gene: .; CDR3nt: TGCGCCTCCCTCGACGGGCTTTCCTCCTACAATGAGCAGTTCTTC; CDR3aa: CASLDGLSSYNEQFF
j_gene: TRBJ2-1; abundance: .; v_gene: TRBV28; d_gene: TRBD2; CDR3nt: TGTGCCAGCAGTTTAATGACTAGCGGGACGGATGAGCGGCTCTTC; CDR3aa: CASSLMTSGTDERLF
j_gene: TRBJ2-3; abundance: .; v_gene: TRBV4-2; d_gene: .; CDR3nt: TGTGCCAGCAGCCAAGATAGCCTCTCAAATAGGCAGTATTTT; CDR3aa: CASSQDSLSNRQYF
j_gene: TRBJ2-1; abundance: .; v_gene: TRBV7-3; d_gene: .; CDR3nt: TGTGCCAGCAGCCCCTCAGCGATAGGCTTCAATGAGCAGTTCTTC; CDR3aa: CASSPSAIGFNEQFF
j_gene: TRBJ2-3; abundance: .; v_gene: TRBV11-1; d_gene: .; CDR3nt: TGTGCCAGCGTCAAGGGACTGGCGGTTAGCACAGATACGCAGTATTTT; CDR3aa: CASVKGLAVSTDTQYF
j_gene: TRBJ1-6; abundance: .; v_gene: TRBV30; d_gene: .; CDR3nt: TGTGCCTGGTCCCGTGACCAAGAAAATTCACTCCTCCATTTT; CDR3aa: CAWSRDQENSLLHF
j_gene: TRBJ2-2; abundance: .; v_gene: TRBV6-1; d_gene: .; CDR3nt: TGTGCCAGCAGTGATCTTAGCCTCACCGGGGAGCTACTTTTT; CDR3aa: CASSDLSLTGELLF
j_gene: TRBJ1-1; abundance: .; v_gene: TRBV6-5; d_gene: .; CDR3nt: TGTGCCAGCAGTTGTGGGGGAGTGAACACTGAAGCCTTCTTT; CDR3aa: CASSCGGVNTEAFF
j_gene: TRBJ2-5; abundance: few; v_gene: TRBV25-1; d_gene: .; CDR3nt: TGTGCCAGCAGCCCAGGAGGGGCAGGGCAAGAGACCCAGTACTTC; CDR3aa: CASSPGGAGQETQYF
j_gene: TRBJ2-2; abundance: many; v_gene: TRBV6-2/TRBV6-3; d_gene: TRBD2; CDR3nt: TGTGCCAGCAGTGAACTTTACGGGCGGGAGATCGGGGAGCTGTTTTTT; CDR3aa: CASSELYGREIGELFF
j_gene: TRBJ2-1; abundance: .; v_gene: TRBV7-2; d_gene: TRBD2; CDR3nt: TGTGCCAACAACTTAGGACTAGCGGACAATGAGCAGTTCTTC; CDR3aa: CANNLGLADNEQFF
j_gene: TRBJ2-7; abundance: once; v_gene: TRBV6-2/TRBV6-3; d_gene: .; CDR3nt: TGTGCCAGCAGTTACTCACTAGGGGACATCTCCTACGAGCAGTGCTTC; CDR3aa: CASSYSLGDISYEQCF
j_gene: TRBJ2-1; abundance: few; v_gene: TRBV29-1; d_gene: .; CDR3nt: TGCAGCGTTGAGGACACCGTGGGCAAAGAACAGTTCTTC; CDR3aa: CSVEDTVGKEQFF
j_gene: TRBJ2-7; abundance: once; v_gene: TRBV5-1; d_gene: .; CDR3nt: TGCGCCGGCGGCGTAGCGGCCCCCTCCCACGAGCAGTACTTC; CDR3aa: CAGGVAAPSHEQYF
j_gene: TRBJ2-3; abundance: many; v_gene: TRBV24-1; d_gene: TRBD1; CDR3nt: TGTGCCACCAGTGATCGTCCCGGGACAGGGTCGGCAGATACGCAGTATTTT; CDR3aa: CATSDRPGTGSADTQYF
j_gene: TRBJ1-5; abundance: many; v_gene: TRBV7-8; d_gene: .; CDR3nt: TGTGCCAGCAGCTTAACTCGAGGTTGGGATCAGCCCCAGCATTTT; CDR3aa: CASSLTRGWDQPQHF
j_gene: TRBJ2-3; abundance: medium-sized; v_gene: TRBV29-1; d_gene: .; CDR3nt: TGCAGCGTTGTTCAGCATACGCAGTATTTT; CDR3aa: CSVVQHTQYF
j_gene: TRBJ2-7; abundance: .; v_gene: TRBV6-2/TRBV6-3; d_gene: .; CDR3nt: TGTGCCAGCAACCTAGAGGGAAGCTCCTACGAGCAGTACTTC; CDR3aa: CASNLEGSSYEQYF
j_gene: TRBJ2-5; abundance: .; v_gene: TRBV12-3/TRBV12-4; d_gene: .; CDR3nt: TGTGCCTGCAGTTTAGGGCAGACTCAAGAGACCCGGTACTTC; CDR3aa: CACSLGQTQETRYF
j_gene: TRBJ2-5; abundance: .; v_gene: TRBV18; d_gene: TRBD2; CDR3nt: TGTGCCAGCTCACCGGGACTAGCGGCGCAGACCCAGTACTTC; CDR3aa: CASSPGLAAQTQYF
j_gene: TRBJ2-3; abundance: few; v_gene: TRBV28; d_gene: .; CDR3nt: TGTGCCAGCAGTTTACGGCAGGTTGGGACAGATACGCAGTATTTT; CDR3aa: CASSLRQVGTDTQYF
j_gene: TRBJ2-1; abundance: few; v_gene: TRBV11-2; d_gene: .; CDR3nt: TGTGCCAGCAGCTCCTCTAGTGTTTCGGGAGATGAGCAGTTCTTC; CDR3aa: CASSSSSVSGDEQFF
j_gene: TRBJ2-7; abundance: .; v_gene: TRBV6-1; d_gene: TRBD2; CDR3nt: TGTGTCAGCAGTGACGGGGGGAACCTGGCCTATGAGCAGTACTTC; CDR3aa: CVSSDGGNLAYEQYF
j_gene: TRBJ2-6; abundance: .; v_gene: TRBV6-5; d_gene: .; CDR3nt: .; CDR3aa: CASSLWTRMKARANVMTF
j_gene: TRBJ2-1; abundance: .; v_gene: TRBV6-5; d_gene: .; CDR3nt: TGTGCCAGCAGTTACCCGCAGTATTGGACGGGCTCCGACAATGAGCAGTTCTTC; CDR3aa: CASSYPQYWTGSDNEQFF
j_gene: TRBJ2-7; abundance: .; v_gene: TRBV6-6; d_gene: .; CDR3nt: TGTGCCAGCACTTACACGGCCAACGTGCAGTACTTC; CDR3aa: CASTYTANVQYF
j_gene: TRBJ2-1; abundance: .; v_gene: TRBV6-5; d_gene: .; CDR3nt: TGTGCCAGTAATTACAAACGGGCGGACAATGAGCAGTTCTTC; CDR3aa: CASNYKRADNEQFF
j_gene: TRBJ2-7; abundance: many; v_gene: TRBV7-9; d_gene: .; CDR3nt: TGTGCCAGCAGCTCAAGTCGATCGGGGACTGGGAGAATATACGAGCAGTACTTC; CDR3aa: CASSSSRSGTGRIYEQYF